Listed below are T cell receptor beta chains from one sample, sequenced in a study of cytomegalovirus exposure and HLA in healthy donors. Produced via immunoSEQ multiplex PCR; TCRdb's table is partial and in-frame only. The specimen's table records more than 70,000 clones. Sequenced sample: PBMCs. These receptors all come from an older woman in good health and CMV-seronegative. Both conserved end residues are trimmed from each CDR3.

v_call | cdr3_aa
TRBV10-3 | AISESSGGPPPNNEQF
TRBV19 | ASSSDRRQVANQPQH
TRBV5-1 | ASSENGNTIY
TRBV18 | ASSPINSETQY
TRBV19 | ASSAGRAGDTYEQY
TRBV4-1 | ASSQEWGGRGEQF
TRBV28 | ASSLSEQGYQPQH
TRBV7-2 | ASSSLPHGGSYEQY
TRBV6-1 | ASNLQTSMSYEQY
TRBV28 | ASSYYRGGTYGYT
TRBV4-3 | ASSPGTSGTYEQY
TRBV18 | ASSPAIPSSGNTIY
TRBV11-2 | ASSPGLSINEQF
TRBV12-5 | ASGSGGVPDTQY
TRBV28 | ASSVIQGAGDGYT
TRBV21-1 | ASRGGRRATNEKLF
TRBV6-5 | ASYGQVGNTIY
TRBV10-3 | AITRDRNTEAF
TRBV7-8 | ASSLGTTENEKLF
TRBV2 | ASSEGRGVHEQY
TRBV11-2 | ASSLDSRTVTYGYT
TRBV9 | ASSVGLAGGPREETQY
TRBV27 | ASSSGTETYNEQF
TRBV21-1 | ASRSVPDSGDTGELF
TRBV5-1 | ASSFRRTDTQY
TRBV2 | ASSSSGRAGDTQY
TRBV28 | AAWSLNTGAF
TRBV27 | ASSLSEAANYGYT